Listed below are T cell receptor beta chains from one sample, sequenced in a study of CD8+CD57+ T cells in acquired aplastic anemia. TCRdb re-derived calls from the reads in MiXCR, one entry per CDR3 protein. Seen here are 450,000 to 550,000 distinct CDR3 sequences, around 30% observed once, and the top ten hold 0.82%. Input material: sorted CD4+, CD8+, or CD8+CD57+ T cells (not recorded which) from PBMCs. These TCRs come from a human donor with aplastic anemia. Both conserved end residues are part of each CDR3. The D gene is left open where the match is weak. Only some rows state a clone size, as once, few, many or a class for expanded clones.

TRBV27	.	.	TRBJ2-7	TGTGCCAGCAGTCCCCGGGCTAGCTCAAATTTCTACGAGCAGTACTTC	CASSPRASSNFYEQYF
TRBV6-1	TRBD2	.	TRBJ2-3	TGTGCCAGCAGTGGGACTAGCGGGAGGGCAGATACGCAGTATTTT	CASSGTSGRADTQYF
TRBV20-1	TRBD1	few	TRBJ2-1	TGCAGTGCTAGAGATAGCCAGGGACAGGGGATTAACTTCTTC	CSARDSQGQGINFF
TRBV7-8	.	once	TRBJ1-1	TGCGCCAGCTGCTTGACAGGGAACACTGAAGCTTTCTTT	CASCLTGNTEAFF
TRBV25-1	TRBD1	.	TRBJ1-1	TGTGCCAGCAGCCACCGGACAGGGGCTACGGGGAACACTGAAGCTTTCTTT	CASSHRTGATGNTEAFF
TRBV19	.	once	TRBJ1-6	TGTGCCAGTAGTCGGGGGGGATACAATTCACCCCTCCACTTT	CASSRGGYNSPLHF
TRBV30	TRBD2	.	TRBJ2-2	TGTGCCTGGAGTGTGGGGCTAGCGGGACCCGGGGAGCTGTTTTTT	CAWSVGLAGPGELFF
TRBV4-3	.	few	TRBJ2-7	TGCGCCAGCAGCCAGGAATGGGTAAACTTCCAGCGCGAGCAGTACTTC	CASSQEWVNFQREQYF
TRBV19	.	many	TRBJ1-1	TGTGCCAGTAGTATTCTGTTCGGACGGAACACTGAAGCTTTCTTT	CASSILFGRNTEAFF
TRBV7-8	TRBD2	.	TRBJ2-4	TGTGCCAGCAGCTCCCTAGCGGGGGGGGATGACATTCAGTACTTC	CASSSLAGGDDIQYF
TRBV19	.	.	TRBJ2-1	TGTGCCAGTACCCATGTGAGAAGCAATGAGCAGTTCTTC	CASTHVRSNEQFF
TRBV5-1	TRBD1	.	TRBJ2-2	TGCGCCAGCAACATCTACAGGGGGCAGGGCCAGGGCACCGGGGAGCTGTTTTTT	CASNIYRGQGQGTGELFF
TRBV12-3/TRBV12-4	TRBD2	.	TRBJ2-2	TGTGCCAGCAGCCAAGTAGCGGGTACCGGGGAGCTGTTTTTT	CASSQVAGTGELFF
TRBV5-1	.	.	TRBJ1-3	TGCGCCAGCAGCTTGGTGGGAGAGAGCTCTGGAAACACCATATATTTT	CASSLVGESSGNTIYF
TRBV5-1	.	few	TRBJ2-1	TGCGCCAGCAGCTTGAGACTATTTAGTAATGAGCAGTTCTTC	CASSLRLFSNEQFF
TRBV12-3/TRBV12-4	.	.	TRBJ2-1	TGTGCCAGCAGGGCTTTCCAAATCAATGAGCAGTTCTTC	CASRAFQINEQFF
TRBV15	.	many	TRBJ2-7	TGTGCCACACGACAACCCGGACAGACCTACGAGCAGTACTTC	CATRQPGQTYEQYF
TRBV27	.	.	TRBJ1-1	TGTGCCAGCAGTTTGTTGGCGAACACTGAAGCTTTCTTT	CASSLLANTEAFF
TRBV2	.	.	TRBJ1-2	TGTGCCAGCAGTGAAGGGGCTGGAAACACCTTC	CASSEGAGNTF
TRBV12-3/TRBV12-4	TRBD1	many	TRBJ1-2	TGTGCCAGCACCCCGACAGGGACATTAGGCTACACCTTC	CASTPTGTLGYTF
TRBV10-3	TRBD2	.	TRBJ2-2	TGTGCCATCAGTGAGCTAGCGGGATCCGGGGGGGAGCTGTTTTTT	CAISELAGSGGELFF
TRBV9	TRBD2	.	TRBJ2-2	TGTGTCAGAGCGGGGGGGCTAAGCACCGGGGAGCTGTTTTTT	CVRAGGLSTGELFF
TRBV25-1	TRBD1	.	TRBJ2-5	TGTGCCAGCAGCTGGGGGACAGGGCAGATATCAGAGACCCAGTACTTC	CASSWGTGQISETQYF
TRBV29-1	.	many	TRBJ1-2	TGCAGCGCGGGCAGCACCCACTATGGCTACACCTTC	CSAGSTHYGYTF
TRBV25-1	.	.	TRBJ1-5	TGTGCCTGGAGTCTGGAGGGATATAGCAATCAGCCCCAGCATTTT	CAWSLEGYSNQPQHF
TRBV29-1	.	.	TRBJ2-4	TGCAGCGTTGCGTCCTGGTTAGGGGGTCCTGACGCCGAAAACATTCAGTACTTC	CSVASWLGGPDAENIQYF
TRBV9	.	.	TRBJ2-7	TGTGCCAGCAGCGTAACTGGCAGCCAGGGCCCCTACGAGCAGTACTTC	CASSVTGSQGPYEQYF
TRBV7-2	TRBD2	.	TRBJ2-5	TGTGCCAGCAGCTTAGCTCCTAGCGGGGGGGAAGAGACCCAGTACTTC	CASSLAPSGGEETQYF
TRBV19	.	many	TRBJ2-7	TGTGCCAGTAGTAATAGCTGGGGCGAGCAGTACTTC	CASSNSWGEQYF
TRBV20-1	TRBD1	.	TRBJ1-5	TGCAGTGCTAGAGAGGGACAGGGGGCTTGGAGGAGAAGCAATCAGCCCCAGCATTTT	CSAREGQGAWRRSNQPQHF
TRBV20-1	TRBD1	many	TRBJ1-6	TGCAGTGCTAGGGGGGACAGTCGTTCACCCCTCCACTTT	CSARGDSRSPLHF
TRBV9	.	.	TRBJ1-1	TGTGCCAGCAGCGTATTCGACAGCCATATGAACACTGAAGCTTTCTTT	CASSVFDSHMNTEAFF
TRBV6-1	.	few	TRBJ2-7	TGTGCCAGCAGCCTAGCGCAAGGCTCCTACGAGCAGTACTTC	CASSLAQGSYEQYF